Here is one T cell receptor beta chain with its context. Its antigen remains unknown. Healthy individuals who donated bone marrow served as the donors. This sample was taken from a study of cytomegalovirus exposure and HLA in healthy donors. General study findings and limits: The authors later linked a missense DCLRE1C variant to TCR beta V- and J-gene trimming. Sequences of the TCR beta chain were said to predict the HLA-A and HLA-B alleles of most subjects accurately.

The PCR had 60 Vbeta and 13 Jbeta primers. TCRdb's table, derived via immunoSEQ multiplex PCR, lists solely in-frame clones and lacks some. The table includes 300,000 or so clones, roughly four fifths detected once. The CDR3 has 14 residues. V lost 4 bases, J lost 8 bases, and 11 bases stayed unmatched. The germline V gene encodes CDR1 SGHNT and CDR2 YYREEE (reference sequence). Sequenced: PBMCs. J is TRBJ1-2 and V is TRBV5-4; 7 nucleotides match TRBD1. This TCR derives from a woman between 40 and 50 years old in good health and CMV-seropositive. The CDR3 DNA sequence: TGTGCCAGCAGCCCCACAAACAGGGGAGGCGGCTACACCTTC. This sequence encodes CASSPTNRGGGYTF. Using reference TRBV5-4 and TRBJ1-2 for the parts outside the CDR3, the full variable domain is ETGVTQSPTHLIKTRGQQVTLRCSSQSGHNTVSWYQQALGQGPQFIFQYYREEENGRGNFPPRFSGLQFPNYSSELNVNALELDDSALYLCASSPTNRGGGYTFGSGTRLTVV.